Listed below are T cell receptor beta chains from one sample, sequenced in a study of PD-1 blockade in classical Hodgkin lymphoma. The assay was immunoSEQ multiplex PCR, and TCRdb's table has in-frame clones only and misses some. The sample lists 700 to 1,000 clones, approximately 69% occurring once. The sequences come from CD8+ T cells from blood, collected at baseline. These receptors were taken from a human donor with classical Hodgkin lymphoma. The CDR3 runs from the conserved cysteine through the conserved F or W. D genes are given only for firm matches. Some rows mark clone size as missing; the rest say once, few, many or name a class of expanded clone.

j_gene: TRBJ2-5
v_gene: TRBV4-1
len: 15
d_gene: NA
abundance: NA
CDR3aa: CASSPTLSGQETQYF
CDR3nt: TGCGCCAGCAGCCCGACTCTTTCGGGGCAAGAGACCCAGTACTTC

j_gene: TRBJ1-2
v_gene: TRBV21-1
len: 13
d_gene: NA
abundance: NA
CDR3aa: CASSERRVNGYTF
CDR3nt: TGTGCCAGCAGCGAAAGGCGAGTTAATGGCTACACCTTC

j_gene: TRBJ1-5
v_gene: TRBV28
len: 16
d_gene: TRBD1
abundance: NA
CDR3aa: CASRPTGRFSNQPQHF
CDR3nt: TGTGCCAGCAGACCGACAGGGCGTTTTAGCAATCAGCCCCAGCATTTT

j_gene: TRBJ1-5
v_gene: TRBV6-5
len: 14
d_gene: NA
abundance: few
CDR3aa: CASREGGNNQPQHF
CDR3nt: TGTGCCAGCAGGGAGGGGGGCAACAATCAGCCCCAGCATTTT

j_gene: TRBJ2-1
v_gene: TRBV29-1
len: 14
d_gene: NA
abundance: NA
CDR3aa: CSVVGGITYNEQFF
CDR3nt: TGCAGCGTTGTAGGCGGGATCACCTACAATGAGCAGTTCTTC

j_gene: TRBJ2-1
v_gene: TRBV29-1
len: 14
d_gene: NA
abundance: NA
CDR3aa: CSVEWGDRPNEQFF
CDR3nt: TGCAGCGTTGAATGGGGGGACCGTCCCAATGAGCAGTTCTTC

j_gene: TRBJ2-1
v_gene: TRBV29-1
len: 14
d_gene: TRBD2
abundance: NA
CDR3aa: CSVEDRGEYNEQFF
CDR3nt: TGCAGCGTTGAAGATCGGGGGGAATACAATGAGCAGTTCTTC

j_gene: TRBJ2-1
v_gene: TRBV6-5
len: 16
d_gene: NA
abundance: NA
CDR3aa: CASSYEGRPSMDEQFF
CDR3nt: TGTGCCAGCAGTTACGAGGGTCGGCCCAGCATGGATGAGCAGTTCTTC

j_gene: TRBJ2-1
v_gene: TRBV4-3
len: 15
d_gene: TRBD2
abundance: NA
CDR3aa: CASSSSGSSYNEQFF
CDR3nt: TGCGCCAGCAGCAGTAGCGGGAGCTCCTACAATGAGCAGTTCTTC

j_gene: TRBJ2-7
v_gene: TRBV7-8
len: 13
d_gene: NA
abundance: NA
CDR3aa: CASRSDDGYEQYF
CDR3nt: TGTGCCAGCAGATCTGACGACGGCTACGAGCAGTACTTC

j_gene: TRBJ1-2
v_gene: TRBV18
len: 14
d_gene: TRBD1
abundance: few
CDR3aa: CASSPRDRTDGYTF
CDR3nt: TGTGCCAGCTCACCGCGGGACAGAACCGACGGCTACACCTTC

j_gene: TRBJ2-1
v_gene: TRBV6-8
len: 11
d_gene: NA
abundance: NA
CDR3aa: CASSTYNEQFF
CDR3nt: TGTGCCAGCAGTACTTACAATGAGCAGTTCTTC

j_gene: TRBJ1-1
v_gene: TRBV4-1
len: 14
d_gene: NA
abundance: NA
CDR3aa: CASSPEGADTEAFF
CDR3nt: TGCGCCAGCAGCCCGGAGGGTGCGGACACTGAAGCTTTCTTT

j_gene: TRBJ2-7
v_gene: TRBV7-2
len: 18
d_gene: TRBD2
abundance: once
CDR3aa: CASSSRTSGRAGAYEQYF
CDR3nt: TGTGCCAGCAGCTCGAGGACTAGCGGGAGGGCCGGGGCGTACGAGCAGTACTTC

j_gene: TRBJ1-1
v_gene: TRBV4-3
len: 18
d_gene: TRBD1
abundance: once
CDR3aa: CASSQDRGTGWPNTEAFF
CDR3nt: TGCGCCAGCAGCCAAGATCGCGGGACAGGGTGGCCGAACACTGAAGCTTTCTTT

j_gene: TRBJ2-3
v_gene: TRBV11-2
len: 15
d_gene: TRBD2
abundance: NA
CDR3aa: CASSSPSGRPDTQYF
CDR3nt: TGTGCCAGCAGCTCACCGAGCGGGAGACCAGATACGCAGTATTTT

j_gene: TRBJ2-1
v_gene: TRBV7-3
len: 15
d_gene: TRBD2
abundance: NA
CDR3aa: CASSSGLADYNEQFF
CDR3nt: TGTGCCAGCAGCTCCGGACTAGCGGATTACAATGAGCAGTTCTTC

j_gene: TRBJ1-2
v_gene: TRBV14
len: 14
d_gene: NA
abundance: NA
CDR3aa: CASSQEQSIYGYTF
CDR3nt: TGTGCCAGCAGCCAAGAACAATCAATCTATGGCTACACCTTC

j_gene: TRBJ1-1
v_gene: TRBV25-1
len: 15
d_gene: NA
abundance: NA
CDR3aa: CASSDAAWGETEAFF
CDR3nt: TGTGCCAGCAGTGATGCAGCCTGGGGGGAAACTGAAGCTTTCTTT

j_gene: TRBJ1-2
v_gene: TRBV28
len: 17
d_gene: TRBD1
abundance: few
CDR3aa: CASTGDVPGQTNDGYTF
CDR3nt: TGTGCCAGCACCGGAGACGTTCCGGGACAGACGAATGATGGCTACACCTTC

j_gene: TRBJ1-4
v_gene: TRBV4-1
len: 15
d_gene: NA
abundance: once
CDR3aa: CASRYLQGTNEKLFF
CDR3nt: TGCGCCAGCAGATATTTACAGGGAACTAATGAAAAACTGTTTTTT

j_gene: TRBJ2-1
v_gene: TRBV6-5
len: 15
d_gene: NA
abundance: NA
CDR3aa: CASSLSESSYNEQFF
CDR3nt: TGTGCCAGCTCCCTCAGCGAGAGCTCCTACAATGAGCAGTTCTTC

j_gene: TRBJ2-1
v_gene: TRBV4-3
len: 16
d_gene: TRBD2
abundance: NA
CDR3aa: CASSRHLAGESNEQFF
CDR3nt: TGCGCCAGCAGCCGCCACCTAGCGGGAGAATCGAATGAGCAGTTCTTC

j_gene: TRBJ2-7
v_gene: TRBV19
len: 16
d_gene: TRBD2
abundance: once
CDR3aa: CASSTTFGGGFYEQYF
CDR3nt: TGTGCCAGTAGTACGACATTCGGCGGGGGTTTCTACGAGCAGTACTTC

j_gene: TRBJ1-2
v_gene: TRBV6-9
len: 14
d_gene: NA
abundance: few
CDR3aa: CASSPDGGNYGYTF
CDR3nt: TGTGCCAGCAGTCCAGACGGTGGCAACTATGGCTACACCTTC

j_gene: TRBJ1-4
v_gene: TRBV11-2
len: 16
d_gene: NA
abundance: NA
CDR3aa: CASSHGGMATNEKLFF
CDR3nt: TGTGCCAGCAGCCACGGTGGGATGGCAACTAATGAAAAACTGTTTTTT

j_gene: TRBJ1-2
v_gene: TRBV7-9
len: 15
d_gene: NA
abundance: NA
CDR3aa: CASSLFGGGRYGYTF
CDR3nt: TGTGCCAGCAGCTTATTCGGTGGGGGCCGGTATGGCTACACCTTC

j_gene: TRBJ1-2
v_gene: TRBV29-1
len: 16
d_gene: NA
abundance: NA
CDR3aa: CSVATSGPEGDYGYTF
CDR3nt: TGCAGCGTTGCAACCTCTGGGCCGGAGGGGGACTATGGCTACACCTTC

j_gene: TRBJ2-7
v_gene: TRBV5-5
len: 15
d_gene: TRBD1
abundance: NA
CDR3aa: CASSSGQSIVYEQYF
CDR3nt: TGTGCCAGCAGCTCGGGACAGAGCATTGTCTACGAGCAGTACTTC

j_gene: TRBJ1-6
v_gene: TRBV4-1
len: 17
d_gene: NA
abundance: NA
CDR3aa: CASSQPLGLRANSPLHF
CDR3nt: TGCGCCAGCAGCCAACCCCTCGGGTTGAGGGCGAACTCACCCCTCCACTTT

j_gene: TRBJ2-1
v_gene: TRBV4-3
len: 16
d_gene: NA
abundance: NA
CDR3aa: CASSEGTPTLYNEQFF
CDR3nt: TGCGCCAGCAGTGAAGGCACCCCTACCCTCTACAATGAGCAGTTCTTC

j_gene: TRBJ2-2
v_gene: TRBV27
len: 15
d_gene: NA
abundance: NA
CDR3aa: CASSWLPANTGELFF
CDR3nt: TGTGCCAGCAGTTGGTTGCCGGCGAACACCGGGGAGCTGTTTTTT

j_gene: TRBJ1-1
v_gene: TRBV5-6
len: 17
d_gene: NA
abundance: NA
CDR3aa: CASSLVGTRGVNTEAFF
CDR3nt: TGTGCCAGCAGCCTCGTGGGCACGCGAGGGGTAAACACTGAAGCTTTCTTT

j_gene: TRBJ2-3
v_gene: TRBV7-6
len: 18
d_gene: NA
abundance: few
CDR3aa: CASSLLGEGQLSTDTQYF
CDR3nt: TGTGCCAGCAGCTTACTTGGAGAGGGCCAATTGAGCACAGATACGCAGTATTTT

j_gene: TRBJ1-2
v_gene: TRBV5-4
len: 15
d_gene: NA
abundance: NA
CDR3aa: CASSTGQWENYGYTF
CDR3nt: TGTGCCAGCAGCACGGGACAATGGGAAAACTATGGCTACACCTTC

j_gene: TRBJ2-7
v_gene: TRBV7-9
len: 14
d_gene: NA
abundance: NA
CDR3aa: CASSPPWGTYEQYF
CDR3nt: TGTGCCAGCAGCCCCCCGTGGGGAACCTACGAGCAGTACTTC

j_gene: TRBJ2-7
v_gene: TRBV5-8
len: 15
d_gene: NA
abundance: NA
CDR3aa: CASSLAFGSSYEQYF
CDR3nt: TGTGCCAGCAGCTTGGCATTTGGGAGCTCCTACGAGCAGTACTTC